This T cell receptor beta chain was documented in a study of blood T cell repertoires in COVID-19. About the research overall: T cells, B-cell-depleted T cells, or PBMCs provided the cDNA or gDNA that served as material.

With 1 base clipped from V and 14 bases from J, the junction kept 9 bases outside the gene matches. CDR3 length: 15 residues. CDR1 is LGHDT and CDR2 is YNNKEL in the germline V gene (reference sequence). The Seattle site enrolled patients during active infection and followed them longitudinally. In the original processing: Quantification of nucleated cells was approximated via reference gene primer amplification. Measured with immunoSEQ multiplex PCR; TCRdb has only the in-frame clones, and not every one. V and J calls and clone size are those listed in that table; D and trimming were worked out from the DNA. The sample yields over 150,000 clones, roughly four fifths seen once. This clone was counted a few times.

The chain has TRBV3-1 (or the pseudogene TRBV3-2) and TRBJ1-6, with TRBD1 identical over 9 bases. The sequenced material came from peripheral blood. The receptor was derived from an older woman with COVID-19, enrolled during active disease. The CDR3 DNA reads TGTGCCAGCAGCCAAGGGGGACAGGGATTTTCGTCCCTCCACTTT. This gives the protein CASSQGGQGFSSLHF.